This TCR beta chain was identified in a study of shared clonotypes between healthy human individuals (dated by TCRdb to 2020 to 2022). For context, the study as a whole: Two women and a few men aged 18 to 49 years were included in the cohort. The study deeply sequenced blood TCR repertoires of about five healthy adults to estimate repertoire size and the extent of clonotype sharing between individuals. Libraries were prepared and TCR repertoires were sequenced by different laboratories using diverse techniques, in order to increase sequencing depth and limit assay-specific biases. Each donor's leukapheresis produced roughly between about 0.9 and 9.5 billion PBMCs. General conclusions and limits of the study: The small number of donors limited the genetic and exposure-history diversity represented. Sampling was limited to blood, and TCR repertoires in tissue likely differ from TCR repertoires in blood. Pairwise subsampling indicated that sequencing depth was expected to affect the degree of clonotype sharing among donors.

Comments on this clone: Its target antigen remains unknown. No per-base quality is available; no much larger clone lies one base away.

Healthy HIV-negative adults with no recently reported acute infections or vaccinations were included as donors. Only Caucasian adults living in Nashville, Tennessee, USA were represented among the donors. For unsorted samples, about 90 million PBMCs were counted and genomic DNA was extracted with the QIAamp DNA Blood Mini kit. Blood was obtained by leukapheresis, after which PBMCs were separated by Ficoll-Histopaque density gradient centrifugation and cryopreserved in liquid nitrogen vapor phase. A distance of 22 bases separates the germline ends of V and J, which lose 5 bases and 2 bases respectively. Based on the germline V gene, the CDR1 and CDR2 sequences are SQVTM and ANQGSEA. Inclusive of the bounding cysteine and phenylalanine, the CDR3 is 17 residues long. Only the CDR3 part of the read is kept: 51 bases, read in frame from the first base. Using the deep immunoSEQ assay, TCR CDR3 regions were amplified from genomic DNA by multiplex PCR. Extracted genomic DNA from each cell subset was spread evenly across all wells of several immunoSEQ 96-well plates, with each plate serving as a replicate. For unsorted PBMC, approximately 310 ng genomic DNA, equal to approximately 30,000 T cell genomes, was loaded into each replicate PCR. Genomic DNA from unsorted PBMC was sequenced over ten immunoSEQ deep assay plates. The purified libraries were quantified using a Qubit 3.0 fluorometer, sized with a Bioanalyzer 2100, and then quantified again using the KAPA Library Quantification kit. Every immunoSEQ 96-well plate was sequenced on a dedicated single-read 150-cycle Illumina NextSeq 550 flow cell. In the original analysis: Because only junctional sequences without quality scores were contained in the immunoSEQ output, filtering matching that applied to full-length reads could not be performed. Sequences were annotated with PyIR, a Python wrapper for IgBLAST v1.9, and V/J genes and CDR3 were assigned using IMGT germline references. Any read was removed if the V/J assignment was weak (E-value above 1e-6), the CDR3 was missing, or the read contained stop codons, out-of-frame junctions, or ambiguous translated residues. V3J clonotypes were defined by identical inferred V gene, J gene, and CDR3 amino acid sequence. Percentage overlap between repertoires was computed as shared unique clonotypes divided by the size of the smaller repertoire. RTK rarefaction, the Chao1 estimator, and Recon v2.1 estimates of unobserved clonotypes were used to assess repertoire richness. In TCRdb, the immuneACCESS table is reduced to in-frame sequences with V and J assigned. These tables do not hold every clone; where another copy was compared, an unresolved V gene accounts for under half, and the others remain unexplained. Clone size and the V and J calls come from that table; the DNA yielded D and trimming. In all, the sample holds about 480,000 clones, and 79% of those were seen once. The ten largest clones capture approximately 12% of the sample.

The chain uses TRBV29-1 and TRBJ2-1; the D gene is perhaps TRBD2, from 6 matching bases. The sequenced sample consisted of PBMCs. This TCR derives from a woman between 40 and 50 years old in good health. Some clones in this sample may be carry-over from other donors' samples. The sequenced DNA: TGCAGCGTTAGCGGGCAGGGACCCTATTCGACCTACAATGAGCAGTTCTTC. It specifies CSVSGQGPYSTYNEQFF.